A selection of T cell receptor beta chains follows, all from one sample in a study of beta chain features in type 1 diabetes. Some clones are missing from TCRdb's copy, which holds only in-frame ones; the method was immunoSEQ multiplex PCR. The sample yields some 660,000 clones, over 12% seen once. Sequencing used naive CD4+ T cells from blood. These receptors originate from a man aged 18 to 29 with type 1 diabetes. The CDR3 runs from the conserved cysteine through the conserved F or W. The D gene is left open where the match is weak. The listing skips clone size in some rows; elsewhere it reads once, few, many or a size class.

clone size	V gene	J gene	D gene	CDR3 DNA	CDR3 protein
NA	TRBV29-1	TRBJ1-1	NA	TGCAGCGTGGCCCCTCTCTCCGGCACTGAAGCTTTCTTT	CSVAPLSGTEAFF
NA	TRBV7-9	TRBJ2-5	NA	TGTGCCAGCAGCCCAAGGGGCAGGGCAGAGACCCAGTACTTC	CASSPRGRAETQYF
few	TRBV6-1	TRBJ2-5	TRBD2	TGTGCCAGCAGTGAAGGTAGCGGGAGGGCCTCAGAGACCCAGTACTTC	CASSEGSGRASETQYF
NA	TRBV9	TRBJ2-3	TRBD2	TGTGCCAGCAGCGTAGGCTCTAGCGGGAGGACAGATACGCAGTATTTT	CASSVGSSGRTDTQYF
few	TRBV7-3	TRBJ2-7	NA	TGTGCCAGCAGCTTACGCCCGGGTTCGCACGAGCAGTACTTC	CASSLRPGSHEQYF
few	TRBV6-5	TRBJ1-2	NA	TGTGCCAGCAGTTACGGGGTTCGTCGTGGCTACACCTTC	CASSYGVRRGYTF
NA	TRBV5-1	TRBJ2-5	NA	TGCGCCAGCAGGATTCCCGAAGAGACCCAGTACTTC	CASRIPEETQYF
few	TRBV6-5	TRBJ1-2	NA	TGTGCCAGCAGTTACGGCGGCGTGGGCTATGGCTACACCTTC	CASSYGGVGYGYTF
NA	TRBV6-6	TRBJ2-7	TRBD1	TGTGCCAGCAGCTGGGACAGCACGCGGGAGCAGTACTTC	CASSWDSTREQYF
few	TRBV7-7	TRBJ2-1	TRBD2	TGTGCTAGCAGCTTGGGTAGCGGGGTCTACAATGAGCAGTTCTTC	CASSLGSGVYNEQFF
few	TRBV25-1	TRBJ2-1	TRBD2	TGTGCCAGCGACAGAGCGGGAGGTACCTCCTACAATGAGCAGTTCTTC	CASDRAGGTSYNEQFF
NA	TRBV6-1	TRBJ2-1	NA	TGTGCCAGCAGTGAAAATTTATGGGGGACTTTCTACAATGAGCAGTTCTTC	CASSENLWGTFYNEQFF
few	TRBV7-9	TRBJ2-6	NA	TGTGCCAGCAGCCCCTTAGCTGGGGCCAACGTCCTGACTTTC	CASSPLAGANVLTF
NA	TRBV4-1	TRBJ1-2	NA	TGCGCCAGCAGCCAAGTCCTTGGGGGAAGCTACACCTTC	CASSQVLGGSYTF
few	TRBV2	TRBJ2-7	NA	TGTGCCAGCACAGGGTCGGGCTACGAGCAGTACTTC	CASTGSGYEQYF
NA	TRBV30	TRBJ1-5	NA	TGTGCCTGGAGTCAACTGAATCAGCCCCAGCATTTT	CAWSQLNQPQHF
NA	TRBV9	TRBJ2-2	TRBD2	TGTGCCAGCAGCGTATCTAGCGGGGCGAACACCGGGGAGCTGTTTTTT	CASSVSSGANTGELFF
NA	TRBV29-1	TRBJ2-5	NA	TGCAGCGGGGGGTTGGGTGAGACCCAGTACTTC	CSGGLGETQYF
NA	TRBV7-2	TRBJ2-7	NA	TGTGCCAGCAGCCAAACCTACAGGGTTGGCGAGCAGTACTTC	CASSQTYRVGEQYF
few	TRBV6-5	TRBJ2-3	TRBD1	TGTGCCACCAGGACAGGGGGCGCAGATACGCAGTATTTT	CATRTGGADTQYF
NA	TRBV9	TRBJ2-2	NA	TGTGCCAGCAGCGGCGCGCGGACCGGGGAGCTGTTTTTT	CASSGARTGELFF
NA	TRBV29-1	TRBJ1-2	NA	TGCAGCGTTTGGACCTCAAACTATGGCTACACCTTC	CSVWTSNYGYTF
few	TRBV5-1	TRBJ2-3	NA	TGCGCCAGCAGCCCCTCCTCGGACGGCTTGCAGTATTTT	CASSPSSDGLQYF
NA	TRBV6-5	TRBJ1-2	NA	TGTGCCAGCAGCTCTACAGGGAGCTATGGCTACACCTTC	CASSSTGSYGYTF
NA	TRBV5-4	TRBJ2-3	NA	TGTGCCAGCAGCGCGGCCCTGACGGGGGATACGCAGTATTTT	CASSAALTGDTQYF
few	TRBV7-8	TRBJ1-2	NA	TGTGCCAGCAGCTTAGGGTCTCGAGGCTACACCTTC	CASSLGSRGYTF
NA	TRBV30	TRBJ2-7	NA	TGTGCCTGGAGTGTATTCGGGGGCACCTACGAGCAGTACTTC	CAWSVFGGTYEQYF
few	TRBV7-9	TRBJ2-3	NA	TGTGCCAGCAGCCCATTCGGAGGGCCTTTAAGCACAGATACGCAGTATTTT	CASSPFGGPLSTDTQYF
NA	TRBV30	TRBJ2-3	NA	TGTGCCTGGAGTGGCTTCACAGATACGCAGTATTTT	CAWSGFTDTQYF
NA	TRBV4-2	TRBJ2-7	TRBD1	TGTGCCAGCAGCCAAGAAATGGGGACAGGGCCGTACGAGCAGTACTTC	CASSQEMGTGPYEQYF
few	TRBV5-1	TRBJ2-5	NA	TGCGCCAGCAGCTTATTTGGACAGAAAGAGACCCAGTACTTC	CASSLFGQKETQYF
few	TRBV29-1	TRBJ1-1	NA	TGCAGCGTAACCCAGTCCATGAACACTGAAGCTTTCTTT	CSVTQSMNTEAFF
few	TRBV2	TRBJ1-3	NA	TGTGCCAGCAGTGAATATGGGTCAGGGAGTGGAAACACCATATATTTT	CASSEYGSGSGNTIYF
NA	TRBV19	TRBJ2-5	NA	TGTGCCAGTAGTATAAGGGAGACCCAGTACTTC	CASSIRETQYF
NA	TRBV23-1	TRBJ1-2	NA	TGCGCCAGCAGTCTCCGTGGCCGGTTGACTTATGGCTACACCTTC	CASSLRGRLTYGYTF
NA	TRBV30	TRBJ2-7	NA	TGTGCCTGGAATCACAATTACGAGCAGTACTTC	CAWNHNYEQYF
NA	TRBV7-2	TRBJ2-1	NA	TGTGCCAGCAGCCAGCGGCAGGGGGGCAATGAGCAGTTCTTC	CASSQRQGGNEQFF
few	TRBV30	TRBJ2-5	TRBD2	TGTGCCTGGAGCCTCGGACTAGCGGGAGAGACCCAGTACTTC	CAWSLGLAGETQYF
few	TRBV12-5	TRBJ2-5	NA	TGTGCTAGTGGTTTGGTAAACCCGACAGTCCCCCTCTGGGAGACCCAGTACTTC	CASGLVNPTVPLWETQYF
NA	TRBV5-1	TRBJ2-3	NA	TGCGCCAGCAGCTTGGTCCTACCAACAGATACGCAGTATTTT	CASSLVLPTDTQYF
NA	TRBV5-4	TRBJ1-4	TRBD1	TGTGCCAGCAGCACAGGGGGCCGGCCTGAAAAACTGTTTTTT	CASSTGGRPEKLFF
few	TRBV19	TRBJ1-4	TRBD1	TGTGCCAGTAGTCCCGGACAGGGACGGCCTAATGAAAAACTGTTTTTT	CASSPGQGRPNEKLFF
NA	TRBV28	TRBJ1-5	NA	TGTGCCAGCAGAACGGGTCATTATCAGCCCCAGCATTTT	CASRTGHYQPQHF
NA	TRBV4-1	TRBJ2-1	NA	TGCGCCAGCAGCCAAGATCGAGCTAGAGACCTCCCTTACAATGAGCAGTTCTTC	CASSQDRARDLPYNEQFF
few	TRBV29-1	TRBJ2-3	NA	TGCAGCGTCGAGGGGCTGTGGACAGATACGCAGTATTTT	CSVEGLWTDTQYF
few	TRBV30	TRBJ1-5	NA	TGTGCCTGGAGTGATCTGGGGGCCAATCAGCCCCAGCATTTT	CAWSDLGANQPQHF
few	TRBV30	TRBJ1-1	NA	TGTGCCTGGAGTAAGTCTGGGACCCTGAGAGTGACTGAAGCTTTCTTT	CAWSKSGTLRVTEAFF
few	TRBV29-1	TRBJ1-1	NA	TGCAGCGTCCAATTGGGGGCCGGCGGGGTGAACACTGAAGCTTTCTTT	CSVQLGAGGVNTEAFF
few	TRBV19	TRBJ2-1	NA	TGTGCCAGTAGAAAAACAGGGTTGACCTACAATGAGCAGTTCTTC	CASRKTGLTYNEQFF
NA	TRBV9	TRBJ2-7	TRBD1	TGTGCCAGCAGCGCGTTGGGACAGGGGCTTAGCGAGCAGTACTTC	CASSALGQGLSEQYF
NA	TRBV27	TRBJ1-1	TRBD1	TGTGCCAGCGTTACCTTCTCCGACAGGGTGAACACTGAAGCTTTCTTT	CASVTFSDRVNTEAFF
NA	TRBV2	TRBJ1-5	NA	TGTGCCAGCAGCGCCTCGGGGAACAATCAGCCCCAGCATTTT	CASSASGNNQPQHF
NA	TRBV10-3	TRBJ1-2	NA	TGTGCCATCAGTGAGTCGACCGGGGGCGGCAACTATGGCTACACCTTC	CAISESTGGGNYGYTF
few	TRBV29-1	TRBJ2-5	TRBD2	TGCAGCGTTCCCCCGGGACTAGCGGCCCCTCAAGAGACCCAGTACTTC	CSVPPGLAAPQETQYF
NA	TRBV2	TRBJ2-7	NA	TGTGCCAGCAGGCAGGGTGGCGACGAGCAGTACTTC	CASRQGGDEQYF
few	TRBV30	TRBJ2-2	NA	TGTGCCTGGATCCCTGATCTACTGGTCACCGGGGAGCTGTTTTTT	CAWIPDLLVTGELFF
few	TRBV28	TRBJ2-3	NA	TGTGCCAGCAGGGTAAGGGCAGATACGCAGTATTTT	CASRVRADTQYF
NA	TRBV30	TRBJ2-1	NA	TGTGCCTGGAGCCCACCCCAAAGACTAGTCAATGAGCAGTTCTTC	CAWSPPQRLVNEQFF
few	TRBV9	TRBJ2-7	NA	TGTGCCAGCAGCCCTACGGGCCAATCCTACGAGCAGTACTTC	CASSPTGQSYEQYF